This TCR beta chain was captured by sequencing in a study of graft-versus-host responses after intestinal transplantation. At the level of the study: Transplantation in recipients was multivisceral, liver-intestinal, or isolated intestinal. Every transplant recipient was induced with anti-thymocyte globulin, then maintained on tacrolimus and steroids for about 3 years.

Regarding the study as a whole: Graft-donor T cell macrochimerism in patients accompanied high graft-versus-host to host-versus-graft clonal ratios in allografts.

Using immunoSEQ multiplex PCR, the repertoire was profiled, and TCRdb retains in-frame clones only, with some absent. The sample lists over 40,000 clones; just under 95% were seen once. This CDR3 comprises 15 residues. CDR1 and CDR2 from the germline V gene are WNHNN and SYGVQD (reference sequence). V gave up 8 bases and J gave up 3 bases; unmatched junction bases: 10. As regards this clone: The target antigen is unknown.

The rearrangement joins TRBV10-1 to TRBJ2-5, with 9 bases lining up with TRBD2. The sequence came from a human patient who received an intestinal transplant, so some T cells may come from the graft donor. The sequencing used PBMCs, collected around 800 days after a first intestinal transplant, on the day of a second. The CDR3: CASWVAGEVKETQYF. The CDR3 nucleotides are TGCGCCAGCTGGGTAGCGGGAGAAGTAAAAGAGACCCAGTACTTC.